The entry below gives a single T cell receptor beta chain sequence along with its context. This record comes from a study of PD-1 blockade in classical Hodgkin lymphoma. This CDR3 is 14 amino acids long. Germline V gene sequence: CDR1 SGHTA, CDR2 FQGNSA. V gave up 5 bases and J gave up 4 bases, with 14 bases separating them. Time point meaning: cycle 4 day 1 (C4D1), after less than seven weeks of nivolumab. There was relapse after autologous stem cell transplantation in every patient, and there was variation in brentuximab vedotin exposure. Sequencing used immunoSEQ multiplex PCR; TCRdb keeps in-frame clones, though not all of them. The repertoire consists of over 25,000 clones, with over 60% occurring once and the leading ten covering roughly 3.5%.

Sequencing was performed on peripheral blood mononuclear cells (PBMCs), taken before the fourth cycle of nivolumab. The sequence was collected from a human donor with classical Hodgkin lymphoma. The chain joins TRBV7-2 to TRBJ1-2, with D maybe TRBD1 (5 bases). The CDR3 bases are TGTGCCAGCAGCCAGGGACGGACCAGCTATGGCTACACCTTC. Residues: CASSQGRTSYGYTF.